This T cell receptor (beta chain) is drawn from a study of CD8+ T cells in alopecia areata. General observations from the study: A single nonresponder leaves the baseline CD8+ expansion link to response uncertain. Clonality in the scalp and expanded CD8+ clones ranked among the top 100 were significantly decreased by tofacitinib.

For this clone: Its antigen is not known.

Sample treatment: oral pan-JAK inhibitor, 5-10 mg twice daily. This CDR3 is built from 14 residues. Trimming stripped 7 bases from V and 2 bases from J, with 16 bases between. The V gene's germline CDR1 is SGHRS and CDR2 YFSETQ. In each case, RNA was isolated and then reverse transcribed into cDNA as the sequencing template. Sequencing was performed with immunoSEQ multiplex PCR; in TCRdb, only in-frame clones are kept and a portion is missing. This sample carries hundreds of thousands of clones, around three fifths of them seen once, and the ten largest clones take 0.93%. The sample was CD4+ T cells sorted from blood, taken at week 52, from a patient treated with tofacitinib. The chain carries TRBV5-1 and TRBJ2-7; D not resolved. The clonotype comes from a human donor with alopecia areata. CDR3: CASRSLTFPYEQYF. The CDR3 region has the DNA TGCGCCAGCCGTAGTCTGACCTTTCCCTACGAGCAGTACTTC.